These 31 T cell receptor beta chains came from one sample sequenced in a study of shared clonotypes between healthy human individuals. Using immunoSEQ multiplex PCR, the repertoire was profiled, and TCRdb retains in-frame clones only, with some absent. The table includes about 2.2 million clones, 80% to 95% detected once. In the naive CD8 group, cells lacked CD45RO and were positively selected for CCR7, so terminally differentiated effector memory CD45RA+ cells were left out. What was sequenced was naive CD8+ T cells from PBMCs. The source is a man in his late teens or twenties in good health. Some clones in this sample may be carry-over from other donors' samples.

The chain links TRBV9 to TRBJ1-1; D is unclear. The germline V gene has CDR1 SGDLS and CDR2 YYNGEE. V was cut by 4 bases and J by 5 bases, with 9 bases left in between. This CDR3 has 12 residues. Here the CDR3 reads CASSRIGTEAFF. The CDR3 bases are TGTGCCAGCAGCCGAATCGGGACTGAAGCTTTCTTT.

This chain joins TRBV6-1 and TRBJ1-1, with D perhaps TRBD1 (5 bases). CDR1 is MNHNS, CDR2 SASEGT, per germline. Between the trimmed V and J ends, which lost 3 bases and 10 bases, there was a span of 21 bases. The CDR3 length is 15 residues. In DNA form, the CDR3 reads TGTGCCAGCAGTGATCTGGGCTCGGGGGAAAGAGGAGCTTTCTTT. Translation gives CASSDLGSGERGAFF.

The V call is TRBV28, the J call TRBJ2-1; a weak D match, TRBD2 (6 bases). Trimming took off 5 bases at V and 5 bases at J, with 19 bases between the two ends. The germline V gene encodes CDR1 MDHEN and CDR2 SYDVKM. CDR3 length: 16 residues. The CDR3 nucleotides are TGTGCCAGCAGTCCTCCCTTTCTCCGGGAGCACAATGAGCAGTTCTTC. Residues: CASSPPFLREHNEQFF.

This chain links TRBV11-2 with TRBJ2-7, with unresolved D. The germline CDR1 and CDR2 sequences are SGHAT and FQNNGV. With 1 base removed from V and 5 bases from J, the gap between germline ends came to 12 bases. The CDR3 is 14 residues long. CDR3 bases: TGTGCCAGCAGCTTAGCCGGGTGGCAGAACGAGCAGTACTTC. Encoded protein: CASSLAGWQNEQYF. The full variable domain, completed using reference TRBV11-2 and TRBJ2-7, is EAGVAQSPRYKIIEKRQSVAFWCNPISGHATLYWYQQILGQGPKLLIQFQNNGVVDDSQLPKDRFSAERLKGVDSTLKIQPAKLEDSAVYLCASSLAGWQNEQYFGPGTRLTVT.

About this clone itself: The same CDR3 arises from other DNA sequences in this sample as well. Here the CDR3 DNA reads TGTGCCAGCAGTCCCCGGGACGGTGAAAACATTCAGTACTTC. Translated: CASSPRDGENIQYF. V and J are TRBV7-2 and TRBJ2-4; possibly TRBD1 or TRBD2 for D (5 bases each). Germline CDR1 SGHTA, CDR2 FQGNSA. The CDR3 contains 14 residues. The V end lost 6 bases, the J end lost 5 bases, and 14 bases lay between the germline ends.

This chain connects TRBV7-9 to TRBJ2-7; a weak D match, TRBD2 (5 bases). CDR1 is SEHNR, CDR2 FQNEAQ, per germline (reference sequence). V gave up 5 bases and J gave up 4 bases, with 9 bases separating them. This CDR3 comprises 12 residues. The CDR3 sequence is CASSPGKYEQYF. For the CDR3, the DNA is TGTGCCAGCAGCCCGGGGAAATACGAGCAGTACTTC. The entire variable domain, with the rest obtained from reference TRBV7-9 and TRBJ2-7, is as follows: DTGVSQNPRHKITKRGQNVTFRCDPISEHNRLYWYRQTLGQGPEFLTYFQNEAQLEKSRLLSDRFSAERPKGSFSTLEIQRTEQGDSAMYLCASSPGKYEQYFGPGTRLTVT.

The CDR3 sequence is CASSQDKTSGYNEQFF. CDR3 nucleotide sequence: TGTGCCAGCAGCCAAGATAAGACTAGCGGATACAATGAGCAGTTCTTC. The chain combines TRBV14 with TRBJ2-1; 9 bases fit TRBD2. The CDR3 sequence is 16 residues long. Trimming removed 0 bases from V and 4 bases from J; junction bases left unmatched: 4. Germline lookup yields CDR1 SGHDN and CDR2 FVKESK.

The rearrangement joins TRBV29-1 to TRBJ2-3, with no clear D. Germline CDR1 is SQVTM and CDR2 is ANQGSEA. V was clipped by 0 bases and J by 5 bases, with 6 bases between them. This CDR3 has 12 residues. This chain's CDR3 is CSVEDHEDTQYF. CDR3 coding DNA: TGCAGCGTTGAAGATCACGAAGATACGCAGTATTTT.

V is TRBV11-2 and J is TRBJ2-5; D is uncertain. CDR1 is SGHAT, CDR2 FQNNGV, per germline. This CDR3 is built from 14 residues. The V gene lost 1 base and the J gene lost 5 bases, with 11 bases spanning the gap. CDR3 sequence (DNA): TGTGCCAGCAGCTTAGCCATCCGAGCGGAGACCCAGTACTTC. Amino acids: CASSLAIRAETQYF.

The chain employs TRBV5-3 and TRBJ1-5; 7 positions agree with TRBD1. TRBV5-3 is reported as an ORF; its role is uncertain. The CDR3 extends over 17 amino acids. V lost 3 bases, J lost 0 bases, and 9 bases stayed unmatched. CDR3 DNA: TGTGCCAGAAGCTATCCGTTGGGGACAGATAGCAATCAGCCCCAGCATTTT. Its translation is CARSYPLGTDSNQPQHF.

The V and J genes are TRBV9 and TRBJ2-7, with D maybe TRBD1 (5 bases). Germline V gene lookup returns CDR1 SGDLS and CDR2 YYNGEE. V lost 1 base to trimming and J lost 5 bases, with 10 bases between them. The CDR3 loop spans 13 amino acids. DNA for the CDR3: TGTGCCAGCAGCGTATCTCCCAGGGACGAGCAGTACTTC. Translated, it gives CASSVSPRDEQYF. The variable domain in full, completed from reference TRBV9 and TRBJ2-7, reads DSGVTQTPKHLITATGQRVTLRCSPRSGDLSVYWYQQSLDQGLQFLIQYYNGEERAKGNILERFSAQQFPDLHSELNLSSLELGDSALYFCASSVSPRDEQYFGPGTRLTVT.

The chain links TRBV30 to TRBJ2-3; 7 nucleotides align to TRBD2. Germline values: CDR1 GTSNPN, CDR2 SVGIG (reference sequence). V lost 0 bases and J lost 2; bases outside the gene matches: 2. The CDR3 is made up of 14 amino acids. CDR3 sequence: CAWSVGGNTDTQYF. The CDR3, as DNA: TGTGCCTGGAGTGTGGGGGGGAACACAGATACGCAGTATTTT. The full variable domain, rest sourced from reference TRBV30 and TRBJ2-3, is SQTIHQWPATLVQPVGSPLSLECTVEGTSNPNLYWYRQAAGRGLQLLFYSVGIGQISSEVPQNLSASRPQDRQFILSSKKLLLSDSGFYLCAWSVGGNTDTQYFGPGTRLTVL.

This clone has only one observation. V usage is TRBV4-1 and J usage is TRBJ2-1; 16 bases agree with TRBD2. Germline V gene sequence: CDR1 MGHRA, CDR2 YSYEKL. With V trimmed by 5 bases and J by 7 bases, 2 bases remained unmatched. The CDR3 has 15 residues. The DNA for the CDR3 is TGCGCCAGCAGCGCGGGACTAGCGGGGGGGAATGAGCAGTTCTTC. Encoded protein: CASSAGLAGGNEQFF.

The chain has TRBV6-1 and TRBJ2-2; perhaps TRBD1 as D (6 bases). This CDR3 is 14 amino acids long. CDR1 and CDR2 from the germline V gene are MNHNS and SASEGT. Trimming pared 6 bases from V and 10 bases from J, leaving 18 bases between. The CDR3 here is CASRDGTLSSELFF. CDR3 sequence (DNA): TGTGCCAGCAGGGACGGGACACTTTCTTCGGAGCTGTTTTTT.

The chain is built from TRBV4-3 and TRBJ1-2; 7 bases are shared with TRBD1. The germline V gene has CDR1 LGHNA and CDR2 YSLEER. This CDR3 region has 18 residues. V shed 3 bases, J shed 1 base, and the junction held 14 bases outside the gene matches. CDR3 region: CASSQGTGTALFNYGYTF. DNA for the CDR3: TGCGCCAGCAGCCAGGGTACCGGGACAGCTCTTTTTAACTATGGCTACACCTTC.

The chain has TRBV11-2 and TRBJ2-1; 8 positions match TRBD2. With V trimmed by 8 bases and J by 5 bases, 11 bases remained unmatched. CDR1 SGHAT and CDR2 FQNNGV come from the germline V gene. The CDR3 is 15 amino acids. The CDR3 reads CASGYFGLANNEQFF. Written as DNA, the CDR3 is TGTGCCAGCGGTTATTTCGGACTAGCTAACAATGAGCAGTTCTTC.

V usage is TRBV7-9 and J usage is TRBJ2-1; 12 nucleotides align to TRBD2. The CDR3 runs to 19 residues. CDR1 SEHNR and CDR2 FQNEAQ come from the germline V gene (reference sequence). V trimming: 3 bases; J trimming: 1 base; junction bases outside the gene matches: 10. This chain's CDR3 is CASSFPLAGGRGSYNEQFF. DNA of the CDR3: TGTGCCAGCAGCTTTCCCCTAGCGGGAGGGCGTGGATCCTACAATGAGCAGTTCTTC.

The CDR3, as DNA: TGTGCCAGCAGTTACTCTTTCGAGGCAGGGTACACTGAAGCTTTCTTT. It yields the protein CASSYSFEAGYTEAFF. The J gene is TRBJ1-1, the V gene TRBV6-6; D might be TRBD1 (5 bases). There are 16 residues in the CDR3. Per the germline V gene, CDR1 is MNHNY and CDR2 is SVGAGI (reference sequence). The V end was cut by 0 bases, the J end by 3 bases, with 14 bases between.

The V gene is TRBV15, the J gene TRBJ1-4, with D maybe TRBD1 (5 bases). CDR1 and CDR2 (germline): LNHNV, YYDKDF (reference sequence). The CDR3 has 14 residues. Trimming took off 11 bases at V and 0 bases at J, with 13 bases between the two ends. DNA of the CDR3: TGTGCCTCCCACGGGGCGTCAACTAATGAAAAACTGTTTTTT. It translates to CASHGASTNEKLFF.

The rearrangement joins TRBV10-2 to TRBJ2-7, with D perhaps TRBD1 (5 bases). The CDR3 is 14 amino acids. The germline CDR1 and CDR2 sequences are WSHSY and SAAADI. V lost 7 bases and J lost 2, with 15 bases in between. CDR3 sequence: CASNQRTFPYEQYF. The DNA for the CDR3 is TGCGCCAGCAACCAAAGGACATTCCCCTACGAGCAGTACTTC.

The V gene is TRBV7-2, the J gene TRBJ2-1; D gene ambiguous. Germline CDR1 SGHTA, CDR2 FQGNSA. The CDR3 sequence is 12 residues long. V lost 0 bases and J 6 bases, leaving 3 bases between the germline ends. CDR3 coding DNA: TGTGCCAGCAGCTTAGCGATCAATGAGCAGTTCTTC. Its translation is CASSLAINEQFF.

The chain uses TRBV7-2 and TRBJ2-1; tentative D call: TRBD2 (6 bases). Per the germline V gene, CDR1 is SGHTA and CDR2 is FQGNSA. The CDR3 runs 15 residues. Deletions cut 5 bases from V and 5 bases from J, with 16 bases between. The CDR3 loop is CASSLFRERNNEQFF. CDR3 bases: TGTGCCAGCAGCCTGTTTCGGGAGAGGAACAATGAGCAGTTCTTC. The full variable domain, in which reference TRBV7-2 and TRBJ2-1 provide the parts outside the CDR3, is GAGVSQSPSNKVTEKGKDVELRCDPISGHTALYWYRQSLGQGLEFLIYFQGNSAPDKSGLPSDRFSAERTGGSVSTLTIQRTQQEDSAVYLCASSLFRERNNEQFFGPGTRLTVL.

The chain carries TRBV27 and TRBJ2-3; TRBD2 aligns across 7 bases. J lost 5 bases, V lost 5 bases, and 13 bases had no gene match. The germline gives CDR1 MNHEY, CDR2 SMNVEV (reference sequence). The CDR3 is 16 amino acids. The CDR3 DNA is TGTGCCAGCAGTAGGGTGTTGCTAGCGGAGCTAGATACGCAGTATTTT. Amino acids: CASSRVLLAELDTQYF.

The rearrangement links TRBV30 to TRBJ2-2; D is possibly TRBD1 (5 bases). This CDR3 region has 15 residues. V lost 3 bases to trimming and J lost 1 base, with 12 bases between them. Germline V CDR1 and CDR2: GTSNPN, SVGIG (reference sequence). CDR3 sequence: CAWSIQGQNTGELFF. The CDR3, as DNA: TGTGCCTGGAGCATCCAGGGCCAGAACACCGGGGAGCTGTTTTTT.

V is TRBV13 and J is TRBJ1-2; 7 nucleotides line up with TRBD1. V shed 5 bases, J shed 6 bases, and the junction held 15 bases outside the gene matches. The CDR3 totals 16 residues. CDR1 and CDR2 (germline): PRHDT, FYEKMQ (reference sequence). The CDR3 protein is CASSPGGTRGPHGYTF. The CDR3 nucleotides read TGTGCCAGCAGCCCCGGGGGGACGAGGGGGCCACATGGCTACACCTTC.

This chain uses TRBV4-1 with TRBJ2-1, with D perhaps assigned TRBD1 or TRBD2 (5 bases each). CDR1 MGHRA and CDR2 YSYEKL come from the germline V gene. V dropped 1 base and J dropped 5 bases, with 9 bases sitting between them. The CDR3 runs 14 residues. In DNA form, the CDR3 reads TGCGCCAGCAGCCAAGTCGGGACGGACAATGAGCAGTTCTTC. Translated, it gives CASSQVGTDNEQFF.

V is TRBV7-9 and J is TRBJ1-2; tentatively, D is TRBD1 (6 bases). CDR1 is SEHNR, CDR2 FQNEAQ, per germline (reference sequence). This CDR3 region has 15 residues. V lost 1 base, J lost 0 bases, and 9 bases lay in between. CDR3: CASSLVQGANYGYTF. Written as DNA, the CDR3 is TGTGCCAGCAGCTTAGTACAGGGAGCTAACTATGGCTACACCTTC.

The chain joins TRBV7-9 to TRBJ2-3; D possibly corresponds to TRBD2 (6 bases). CDR1 SEHNR and CDR2 FQNEAQ come from the germline V gene (reference sequence). The V gene lost 2 bases and the J gene lost 4 bases, with 13 bases spanning the gap. The CDR3 is made up of 15 amino acids. The CDR3: CASSLSVGRADTQYF. CDR3 nucleotide sequence: TGTGCCAGCAGCTTATCTGTCGGGAGAGCAGATACGCAGTATTTT.

On this clone: Other DNA sequences in the sample encode the same CDR3. This rearrangement joins TRBV14 to TRBJ2-1; D is possibly TRBD1 or TRBD2 (6 bases each). The V end lost 4 bases, the J end lost 3 bases, and 13 bases lay between the germline ends. The CDR3 covers 15 residues. The V gene's germline CDR1 is SGHDN and CDR2 FVKESK. The CDR3 DNA reads as TGTGCCAGCAGCCGGGGGCTAGCGAACTACAATGAGCAGTTCTTC. Translating it yields CASSRGLANYNEQFF.

To note about this clone: The sample has other DNA sequences that encode this CDR3 too. This chain uses TRBV6-5 with TRBJ2-7; TRBD2 aligns across 7 bases. CDR1 MNHEY and CDR2 SVGAGI come from the germline V gene. The trim removed 2 bases at V and 4 bases at J, leaving 5 bases unmatched. The CDR3 is 14 amino acids. DNA of the CDR3: TGTGCCAGCAGTTACGCGGGAGCCACTTACGAGCAGTACTTC. Translation gives CASSYAGATYEQYF.

This chain links TRBV2 with TRBJ2-7, with 7 positions matching TRBD1. J gave up 3 bases and V 2 bases, and 16 bases lay outside the gene matches. Germline V gene data show CDR1 as SNHLY and CDR2 as FYNNEI. The CDR3 totals 18 residues. The CDR3 sequence: CASSENNSGTVDFYEQYF. The CDR3 DNA reads as TGTGCCAGCAGTGAAAACAACTCCGGGACAGTGGACTTCTACGAGCAGTACTTC.